This TCR beta chain was profiled in a study (dated by TCRdb to about 2015). About the full investigation: The study set out to test whether tumor-infiltrating Tregs in breast cancer get recruited from blood Tregs or are instead converted in situ from other CD4+ T cell subsets.

Cells that were CD4+CD25+CD127-/low were isolated as Tregs. Tregs, naive and memory CD4+ T cells from tumor, blood and ipsilateral draining lymph nodes of about five breast cancer patients underwent full-length TCR alpha and beta sequencing. Tumor tissue and lymph nodes obtained by ipsilateral axillary dissection were perfused with PBS, cut into small pieces and digested using collagenase I and hyaluronidase. FACS confirmed that the sorted cell populations were more than 90% pure. This clonotype was seen ten or more times. Its specific antigen is unknown. Within one base of it there is no much larger clone, and no base qualities were kept. Amplification of full-length TCR variable regions was done by 5' RACE PCR using constant-region reverse primers, and this step was followed by semi-nested PCR with Nested Universal Primer A. The ReliaPrep RNA Cell Miniprep System was used to extract total RNA, which was then reverse transcribed into 5'RACE-ready cDNA with the SMARTer RACE 5'/3' Kit. An Illumina MiSeq was used to sequence the full-length TCR alpha and beta libraries, which had been barcoded with multiplex adaptors. The authors processed their data as follows. For each of nine subset-tissue groups, sequencing data from the five patients were pooled, and the groups were then compared using unsupervised clustering of TCR gene usage. Repertoire similarity was calculated with the Morisita-Horn index, weighting shared sequences by their contribution to each repertoire. Through fastp at Q25 and MiXCR, TCRdb rebuilt clones from the public reads, retaining in-frame beta chains. Rows matching on CDR3 protein sequence are summarized as one entry with the most common DNA and genes. TCRdb's processing, not the authors' own work, is the source of the V and J calls. This sample holds approximately 50,000 distinct CDR3 sequences; roughly 28% were observed only once. The ten largest clones take up approximately 2.2% of the sample.

General conclusions and limits of the study: The greatest overlap of tumor-infiltrating Treg TCR alpha and beta sequences was with tumor naive CD4+ T cells, followed next by blood naive CD4+ T cells. The larger-cohort validation was restricted to a single TCR beta V-J rearrangement rather than whole repertoires. Tumor memory CD4+ T cell TCR gene usage was found to cluster with blood and lymph node memory CD4+ cells and with lymph node naive CD4+ cells.

V loses 0 bases, J loses 14 bases, and the germline ends lie 12 bases apart. From the cysteine up to the phenylalanine, the CDR3 has a length of 13 residues. Only the CDR3 DNA is retained, 39 bases long and in frame from the first base. The germline V gene supplies CDR1 SGHRS and CDR2 YFSETQ. The sequence is built from TRBV5-1 and TRBJ1-6; the D gene identity is not certain. Sequencing was done on a sample of tumor-infiltrating Tregs sorted from the breast tumor. This clonotype was sampled from a female donor with breast cancer. The DNA is as follows: TGCGCCAGCAGCTTGGAAGGTCCTGGGGCCCTCCACTTT. Its protein is CASSLEGPGALHF.